These T cell receptor beta chains were read from a single sample in a study of T-cell memory formation after mild COVID-19. TCRdb itself ran the 5' RACE reads through MiXCR, one entry per CDR3 protein. In the table there are more than 150,000 distinct CDR3 sequences, 9.5% to 13% of which are singletons. Sample: PBMCs or a T cell subset sorted from them (not recorded which). These receptors were obtained from a man younger than 35 who had mild COVID-19 (a few samples of this study predate the infection). Cell type and time point are not known. CDR3s leave out the opening cysteine and the closing phenylalanine or tryptophan.

V,CDR3
TRBV9,ASSGGLAINNEQF
TRBV7-8,ASSFTDQETQY
TRBV6-5,ASSRTLYADTQY
TRBV11-2,ASSRMGGTYEQY
TRBV6-5,ASSYGAPGTQY
TRBV29-1,SVWKAGVTDTQY
TRBV5-1,ASSLFPAGGAETQY
TRBV20-1,SARETGLYYGYT
TRBV7-3,ASSFGTGGTSPLH
TRBV5-1,ASNQFPTYEQY
TRBV2,ASSEGVGLYH
TRBV5-1,ASSLSQAGGGYT
TRBV27,ASSPMVGVAGANVLT
TRBV7-2,ASSLGIRGNEQF
TRBV5-1,ASGWLGDSTQETQY
TRBV7-8,ASSFGAWGNQPQH
TRBV27,ASSLSDSNYGYT
TRBV5-1,ASSSQGGETQY
TRBV12-3/TRBV12-4,ASSLSPGGYT
TRBV2,ASSPRGAGNPRTDTQY
TRBV5-1,ASSLKRQYVDSPLH
TRBV10-3,AISRLAGGETQY
TRBV6-2/TRBV6-3,ASSYQPNNEQF
TRBV7-2,ASSPRRTGNEWRTEAF
TRBV3-1,ASSLTDNSPLH
TRBV7-2,ASSPRIAAYGYT
TRBV7-9,ASSLDGGTSAF
TRBV29-1,SVDFGTGNREQF
TRBV6-4,ASSDKGRETQY
TRBV24-1,ATSQRSGANVLT
TRBV2,ASRLRVGENSPLH
TRBV7-2,ASSLVGTGFTDTQY
TRBV12-3/TRBV12-4,ASRGLAKNIQY
TRBV4-1,ASSQGVGQIPETQY
TRBV7-2,ASSLDPVALPEQF